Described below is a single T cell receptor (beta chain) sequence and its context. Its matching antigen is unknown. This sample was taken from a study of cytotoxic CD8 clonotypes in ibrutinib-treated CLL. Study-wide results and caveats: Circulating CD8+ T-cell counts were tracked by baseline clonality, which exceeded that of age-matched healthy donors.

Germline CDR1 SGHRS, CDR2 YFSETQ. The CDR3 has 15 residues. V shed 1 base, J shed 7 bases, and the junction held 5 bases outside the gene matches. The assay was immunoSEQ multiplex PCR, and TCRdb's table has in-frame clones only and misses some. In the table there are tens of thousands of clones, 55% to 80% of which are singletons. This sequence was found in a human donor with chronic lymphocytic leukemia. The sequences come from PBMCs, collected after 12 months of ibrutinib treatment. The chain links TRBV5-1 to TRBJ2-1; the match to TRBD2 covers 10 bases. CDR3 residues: CASSLKLAGRNEQFF. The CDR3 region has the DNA TGCGCCAGCAGCTTGAAACTAGCGGGGAGGAATGAGCAGTTCTTC.